The rows below give T cell receptor beta chains drawn from one sample of a study of control samples from healthy donors and cancer patients. Sequenced by immunoSEQ multiplex PCR; TCRdb stores in-frame clones only, minus some. The sample records about 98,000 clones, 82% being singletons. The sequenced material came from blood. Receptors were obtained from a man in his 60s in good health. The conserved cysteine and the conserved F or W are not part of the CDR3 here. A D gene is named only where the DNA matches it firmly.

>TRBJ1-1|TRBD1|TRBV2
ASGEGAHTEAF
>TRBJ2-1|TRBD2|TRBV19
ASSIAGGFYNEQF
>TRBJ2-2|-|TRBV27
ASSFSGAGTGELF
>TRBJ2-7|TRBD2|TRBV2
ASKPAGAPPGEQY
>TRBJ2-2|-|TRBV5-1
ASSPTQGRNTGELF
>TRBJ2-1|TRBD2|TRBV9
ASSVGTSGRNNEQF
>TRBJ2-5|TRBD1|TRBV10-3
AIRGDRGRETQY
>TRBJ1-5|-|TRBV19
ASNQGLRQPQH
>TRBJ1-5|-|TRBV12-3/TRBV12-4
ASSSDGNQPQH
>TRBJ2-5|TRBD1|TRBV9
ASSVGQGDVETQY
>TRBJ2-7|TRBD2|TRBV12-3/TRBV12-4
ASSSTGTSTH
>TRBJ2-6|-|TRBV18
ASSPGVAGANVLT
>TRBJ2-7|TRBD1|TRBV27
ANQQGYSYEQY
>TRBJ2-6|-|TRBV5-1
ASSFRGANVLT
>TRBJ2-7|-|TRBV7-6
ASSLGGGMTHEQY
>TRBJ2-3|TRBD2|TRBV6-1
ASSEGGSPDTQY
>TRBJ2-1|-|TRBV10-3
AISEPRDSSYNEQF
>TRBJ1-1|-|TRBV28
ASTLDIMNTEAF
>TRBJ2-3|-|TRBV7-9
ASSLAGADTQY
>TRBJ1-1|TRBD1|TRBV6-1
ASSEVTGSTEAF
>TRBJ1-1|-|TRBV5-1
ASSPEPPITVNTEAF
>TRBJ1-2|TRBD1|TRBV3-1/TRBV3-2
ASSPGTGGYGYT
>TRBJ1-6|-|TRBV7-3
ASSLTQQGGSPLH
>TRBJ2-1|-|TRBV7-9
ASRADTYNEQF
>TRBJ1-1|-|TRBV6-5
ASTLGGLDTEAF
>TRBJ1-4|-|TRBV9
ASSRALNEKLF
>TRBJ2-5|-|TRBV7-9
ASSPPGHPRETQY
>TRBJ2-7|-|TRBV21-1
ASSKARGPSSYEQY
>TRBJ2-1|TRBD2|TRBV11-2
ASSSGLAGVGEQF
>TRBJ1-2|-|TRBV19
ASRREDYGYT
>TRBJ1-2|-|TRBV5-1
ASSLGALRDGYT
>TRBJ1-3|-|TRBV9
ASKGGGPLSSGNTIY
>TRBJ1-1|-|TRBV30
AWSVDGGNTEAF
>TRBJ2-5|TRBD2|TRBV28
ASSAELGLAGGPKETQY
>TRBJ2-1|TRBD2|TRBV13
ASSLGTTSGSFDEQF
>TRBJ1-3|-|TRBV9
ASSGGRGAGNTIY
>TRBJ2-3|TRBD1|TRBV11-2
ASSTVRGRADTQY
>TRBJ2-7|TRBD1|TRBV7-9
ASRPNVDRGRRSYEQY
>TRBJ1-6|-|TRBV19
ASSPPGRVRNSPLH
>TRBJ2-5|-|TRBV7-9
ASSFSQETQY
>TRBJ2-7|-|TRBV28
ASTSGTVSSYEQY
>TRBJ1-5|-|TRBV20-1
NGRADQPQH
>TRBJ1-1|-|TRBV6-5
ASSYSRSQGAEAF
>TRBJ2-6|TRBD1|TRBV28
ASSYGTVGANVLT
>TRBJ1-5|-|TRBV7-2
ASSLLGDQPQH